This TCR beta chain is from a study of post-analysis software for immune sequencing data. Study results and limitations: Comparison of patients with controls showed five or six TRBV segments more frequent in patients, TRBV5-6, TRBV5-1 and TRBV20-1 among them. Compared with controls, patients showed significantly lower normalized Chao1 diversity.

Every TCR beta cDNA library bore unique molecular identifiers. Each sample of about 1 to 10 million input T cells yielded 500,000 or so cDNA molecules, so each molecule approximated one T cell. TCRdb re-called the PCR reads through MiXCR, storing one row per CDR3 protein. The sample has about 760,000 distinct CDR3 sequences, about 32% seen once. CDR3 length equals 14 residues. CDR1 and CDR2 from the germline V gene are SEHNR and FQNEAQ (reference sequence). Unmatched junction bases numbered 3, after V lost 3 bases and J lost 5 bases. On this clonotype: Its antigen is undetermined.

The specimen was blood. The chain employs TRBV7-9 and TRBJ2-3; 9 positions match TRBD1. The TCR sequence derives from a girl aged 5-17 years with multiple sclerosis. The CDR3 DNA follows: TGTGCCAGCAGCTTCGGACAGGGGCAAGATACGCAGTATTTT. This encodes CASSFGQGQDTQYF.